A selection of T cell receptor beta chains follows, all from one sample in a study of post-analysis software for immune sequencing data. TCRdb processed the PCR reads anew with MiXCR; each CDR3 protein has one entry. The data hold some 700,000 distinct CDR3 sequences, with more than 50% observed a single time. The sequenced material came from blood. The receptors derive from a girl aged 2 to 10 with multiple sclerosis. Each CDR3 is given with its conserved first and last residue. D genes are given only for firm matches. Clone size is not always given. Where it is, it says once, few, many or a class for expanded clones.

cdr3_length: 19
v_call: TRBV25-1
clone_size: -
d_call: TRBD2
j_call: TRBJ2-6
cdr3_aa: CASSEFRGGTGFGANVLTF

cdr3_length: 13
v_call: TRBV4-2
clone_size: -
d_call: -
j_call: TRBJ1-2
cdr3_aa: CASSPTVGYGYTF

cdr3_length: 18
v_call: TRBV7-9
clone_size: -
d_call: TRBD1
j_call: TRBJ2-3
cdr3_aa: CASSSRTGGVLHTDTQYF

cdr3_length: 15
v_call: TRBV5-5
clone_size: -
d_call: TRBD2
j_call: TRBJ2-7
cdr3_aa: CASSSLSGTNNEQYF

cdr3_length: 15
v_call: TRBV4-1
clone_size: -
d_call: TRBD2
j_call: TRBJ2-1
cdr3_aa: CASSQGSGGASEQFF

cdr3_length: 12
v_call: TRBV9
clone_size: -
d_call: -
j_call: TRBJ1-4
cdr3_aa: CASSGESGRLFF

cdr3_length: 16
v_call: TRBV9
clone_size: -
d_call: TRBD2
j_call: TRBJ2-3
cdr3_aa: CASSDVSGTSTDTQYF

cdr3_length: 13
v_call: TRBV20-1
clone_size: -
d_call: TRBD2
j_call: TRBJ2-5
cdr3_aa: CSALRTSRETQYF

cdr3_length: 15
v_call: TRBV11-1
clone_size: -
d_call: -
j_call: TRBJ2-1
cdr3_aa: CASSFQGPTYNEQFF

cdr3_length: 14
v_call: TRBV3-1
clone_size: few
d_call: -
j_call: TRBJ2-3
cdr3_aa: CASSQGRAPDTQYF

cdr3_length: 17
v_call: TRBV29-1
clone_size: few
d_call: TRBD2
j_call: TRBJ2-1
cdr3_aa: CSVPLAGGEKSYNEQFF

cdr3_length: 13
v_call: TRBV12-5
clone_size: few
d_call: -
j_call: TRBJ2-5
cdr3_aa: CASAGPFKETQYF